This entry is about one T cell receptor (beta chain). This sample was taken from a study of OX40 agonist ivuxolimab in advanced cancers. Study at large: As their treatment, patients were administered ivuxolimab, an agonistic anti-OX40 (CD134) antibody. Patients with prior anti-PD-1, anti-PD-L1 or anti-CTLA-4 therapy were eligible; less than 50% had some.

V dropped 6 bases and J dropped 4 bases, with 12 bases sitting between them. Germline loops: CDR1 MDHEN, CDR2 SYDVKM. CDR3 size: 13 residues. This table comes from immunoSEQ multiplex PCR, and its TCRdb copy is limited to in-frame clones, with some not included. The data show 90,000 to 150,000 clones, around 89% seen once. The receptor comes from an adult with an advanced solid tumor such as melanoma, head and neck, liver or kidney cancer. The genes are TRBV28 and TRBJ1-2; D perhaps matches TRBD1 (5 bases). The sequenced sample was CD4+ or CD8+ T cells sorted from blood, obtained in a trial of the OX40 agonist ivuxolimab. CDR3 in amino acids: CASRPGGVYGYTF. Here the CDR3 DNA reads TGTGCCAGCAGGCCCGGGGGAGTCTATGGCTACACCTTC.